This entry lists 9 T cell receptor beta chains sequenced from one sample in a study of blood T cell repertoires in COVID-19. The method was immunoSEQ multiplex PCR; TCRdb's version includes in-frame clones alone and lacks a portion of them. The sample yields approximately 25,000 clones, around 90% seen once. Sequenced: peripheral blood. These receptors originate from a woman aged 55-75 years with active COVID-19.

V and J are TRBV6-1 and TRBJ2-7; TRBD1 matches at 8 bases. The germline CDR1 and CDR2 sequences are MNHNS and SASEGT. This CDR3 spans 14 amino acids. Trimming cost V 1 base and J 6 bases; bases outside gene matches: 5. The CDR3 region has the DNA TGTGCCAGCAGTGAAGGGACAGGGTGGGCCGAGCAGTACTTC. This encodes CASSEGTGWAEQYF.

The CDR3 loop is CASSATGGGGQPQHF. In DNA, the CDR3 is TGTGCCAGCAGCGCTACAGGGGGAGGAGGGCAGCCCCAGCATTTT. The chain employs TRBV2 and TRBJ1-5, with 8 bases fitting TRBD1. The CDR3 consists of 15 residues. V dropped 6 bases and J dropped 7; count of bases not matched to a gene: 11. Germline values: CDR1 SNHLY, CDR2 FYNNEI.

The DNA of the CDR3 is TGTGCCACCAGTGCACAAGGACAGGGTAGATCCTACAATGAGCAGTTCTTC. Translating it yields CATSAQGQGRSYNEQFF. This chain joins TRBV24-1 and TRBJ2-1, with 8 bases fitting TRBD1. Looked up from germline, CDR1 is KGHDR and CDR2 is SFDVKD. This CDR3 contains 17 residues. V lost 5 bases and J lost 1; bases outside the gene matches: 9.

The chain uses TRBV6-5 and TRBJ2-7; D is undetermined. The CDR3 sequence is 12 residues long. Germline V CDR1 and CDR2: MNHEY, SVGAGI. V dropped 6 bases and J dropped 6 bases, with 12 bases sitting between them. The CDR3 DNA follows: TGTGCCAGCAGACCCCACTGGTTCGAGCAGTACTTC. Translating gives CASRPHWFEQYF.

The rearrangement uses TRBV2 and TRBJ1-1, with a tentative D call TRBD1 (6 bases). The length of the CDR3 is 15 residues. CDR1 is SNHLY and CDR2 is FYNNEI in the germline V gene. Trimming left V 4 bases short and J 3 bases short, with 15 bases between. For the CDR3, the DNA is TGTGCCAGCAGTGCCTTAGTAGGACAGTACACTGAAGCTTTCTTT. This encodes CASSALVGQYTEAFF.

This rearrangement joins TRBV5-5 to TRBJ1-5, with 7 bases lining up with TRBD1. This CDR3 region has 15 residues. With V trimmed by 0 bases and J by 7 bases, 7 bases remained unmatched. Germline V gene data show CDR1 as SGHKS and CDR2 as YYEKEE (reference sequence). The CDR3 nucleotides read TGTGCCAGCAGCTTGGGACAGGGACGAGGGCAGCCCCAGCATTTT. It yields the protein CASSLGQGRGQPQHF.

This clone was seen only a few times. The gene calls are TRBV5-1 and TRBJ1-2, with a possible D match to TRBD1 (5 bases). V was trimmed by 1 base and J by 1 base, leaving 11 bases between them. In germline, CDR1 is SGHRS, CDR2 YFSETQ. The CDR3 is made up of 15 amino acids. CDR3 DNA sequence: TGCGCCAGCAGCTTGAGTGGGGCAAATAACTATGGCTACACCTTC. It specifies CASSLSGANNYGYTF.

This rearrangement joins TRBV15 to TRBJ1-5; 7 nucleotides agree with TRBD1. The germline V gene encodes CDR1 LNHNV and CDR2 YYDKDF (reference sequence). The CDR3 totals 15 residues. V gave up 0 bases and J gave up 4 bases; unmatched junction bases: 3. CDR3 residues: CATSRETQGNQPQHF. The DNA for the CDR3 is TGTGCCACCAGCAGAGAGACACAGGGGAATCAGCCCCAGCATTTT.

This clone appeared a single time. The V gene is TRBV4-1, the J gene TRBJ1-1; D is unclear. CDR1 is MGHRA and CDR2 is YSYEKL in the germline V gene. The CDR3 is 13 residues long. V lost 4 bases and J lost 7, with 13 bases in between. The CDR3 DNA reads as TGCGCCAGCAGCCCGGAGAGCAAGAGTGAAGCTTTCTTT. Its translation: CASSPESKSEAFF.